The entry below describes one T cell receptor (beta chain). V gave up 4 bases and J gave up 3 bases; unmatched junction bases: 5. The length of the CDR3 is 13 residues. Per the germline V gene, CDR1 is DFQATT and CDR2 is SNEGSKA (reference sequence). This entry comes from a study of blood T cells in healthy people across ages. For the second PCR, which ran for about 7 to 12 cycles, a sample-barcoded 5' primer and a J-beta primer mix were used. TCRdb fed the 5' RACE reads into MiXCR, producing one record per CDR3 protein. The sample yields approximately 600,000 distinct CDR3 sequences, around 54% seen once.

This clonotype was obtained from a man between 60 and 75 years old in good health. The specimen was blood. This chain links TRBV20-1 with TRBJ2-7; 8 bases are a match to TRBD2. CDR3 DNA: TGCAGTGCTAACACCGGGGGGGGCTACGAGCAGTACTTC. This gives the protein CSANTGGGYEQYF.